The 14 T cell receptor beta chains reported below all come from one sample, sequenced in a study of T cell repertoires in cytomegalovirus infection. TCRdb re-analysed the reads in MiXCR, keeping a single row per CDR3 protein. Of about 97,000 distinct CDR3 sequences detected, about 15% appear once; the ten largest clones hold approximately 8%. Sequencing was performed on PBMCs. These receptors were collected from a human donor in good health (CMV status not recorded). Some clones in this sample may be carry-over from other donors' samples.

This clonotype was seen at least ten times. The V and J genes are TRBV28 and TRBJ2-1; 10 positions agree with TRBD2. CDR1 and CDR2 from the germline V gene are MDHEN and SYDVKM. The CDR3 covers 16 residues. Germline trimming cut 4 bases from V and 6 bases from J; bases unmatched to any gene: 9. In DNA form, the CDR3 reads TGTGCCAGCAGTTCTTTAGCGGGGGGCCAGCGCAATGAGCAGTTCTTC. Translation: CASSSLAGGQRNEQFF. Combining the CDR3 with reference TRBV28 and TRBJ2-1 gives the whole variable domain DVKVTQSSRYLVKRTGEKVFLECVQDMDHENMFWYRQDPGLGLRLIYFSYDVKMKEKGDIPEGYSVSREKKERFSLILESASTNQTSMYLCASSSLAGGQRNEQFFGPGTRLTVL.

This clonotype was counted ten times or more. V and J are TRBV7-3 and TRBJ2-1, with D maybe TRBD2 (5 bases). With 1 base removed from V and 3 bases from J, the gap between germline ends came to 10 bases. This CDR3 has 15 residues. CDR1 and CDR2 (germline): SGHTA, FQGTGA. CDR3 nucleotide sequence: TGTGCCAGCAGCTTAAGTTCGGGGTTCTACAATGAGCAGTTCTTC. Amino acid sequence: CASSLSSGFYNEQFF.

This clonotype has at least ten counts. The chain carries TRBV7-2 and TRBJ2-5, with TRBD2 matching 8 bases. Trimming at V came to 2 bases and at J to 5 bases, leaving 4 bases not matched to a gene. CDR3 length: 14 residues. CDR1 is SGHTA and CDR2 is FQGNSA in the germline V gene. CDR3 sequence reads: CASSLLRGVETQYF. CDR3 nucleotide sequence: TGTGCCAGCAGCTTACTGCGGGGGGTGGAGACCCAGTACTTC.

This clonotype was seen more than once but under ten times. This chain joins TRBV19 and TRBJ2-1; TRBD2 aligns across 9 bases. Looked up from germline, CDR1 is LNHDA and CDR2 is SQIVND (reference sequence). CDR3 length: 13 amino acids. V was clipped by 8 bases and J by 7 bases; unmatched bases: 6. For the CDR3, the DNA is TGTGCCAGTTTGGATAGCGGGGGAAATGAGCAGTTCTTC. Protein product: CASLDSGGNEQFF.

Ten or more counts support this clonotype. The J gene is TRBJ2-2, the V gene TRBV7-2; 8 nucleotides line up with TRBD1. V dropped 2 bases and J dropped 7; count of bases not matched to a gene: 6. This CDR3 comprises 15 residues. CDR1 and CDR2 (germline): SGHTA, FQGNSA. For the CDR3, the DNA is TGTGCCAGCAGCTTACGACAGGGGACGGGCGGGGAGCTGTTTTTT. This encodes CASSLRQGTGGELFF.

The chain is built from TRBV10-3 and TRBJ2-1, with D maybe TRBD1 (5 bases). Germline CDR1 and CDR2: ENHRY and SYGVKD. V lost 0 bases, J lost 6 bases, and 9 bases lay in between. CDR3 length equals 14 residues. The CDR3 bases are TGTGCCATCAGTGAGTCGACCCAGGGCAATGAGCAGTTCTTC. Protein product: CAISESTQGNEQFF.

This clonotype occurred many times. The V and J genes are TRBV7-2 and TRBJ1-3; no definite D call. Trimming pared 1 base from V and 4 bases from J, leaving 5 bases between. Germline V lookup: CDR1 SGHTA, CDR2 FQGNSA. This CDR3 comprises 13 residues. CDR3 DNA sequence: TGTGCCAGCAGCTTAGTCGGAGGAAACACCATATATTTT. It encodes CASSLVGGNTIYF.

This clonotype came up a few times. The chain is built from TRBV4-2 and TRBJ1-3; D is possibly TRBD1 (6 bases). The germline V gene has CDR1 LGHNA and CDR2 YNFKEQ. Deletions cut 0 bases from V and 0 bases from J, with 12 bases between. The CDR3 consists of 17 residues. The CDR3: CASSQDRTEYSGNTIYF. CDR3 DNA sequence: TGTGCCAGCAGCCAAGATCGGACAGAGTACTCTGGAAACACCATATATTTT.

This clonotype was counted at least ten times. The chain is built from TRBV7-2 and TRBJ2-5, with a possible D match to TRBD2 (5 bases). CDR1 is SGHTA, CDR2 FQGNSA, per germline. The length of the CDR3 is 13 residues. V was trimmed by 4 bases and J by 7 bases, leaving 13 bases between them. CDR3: CASSSGLLGTQYF. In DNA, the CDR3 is TGTGCCAGCAGCTCCGGACTGTTGGGGACCCAGTACTTC.

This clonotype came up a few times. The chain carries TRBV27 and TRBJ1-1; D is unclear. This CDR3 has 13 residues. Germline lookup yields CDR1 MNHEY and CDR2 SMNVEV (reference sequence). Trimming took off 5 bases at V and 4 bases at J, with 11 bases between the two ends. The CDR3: CASSQWGGTEAFF. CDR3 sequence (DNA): TGTGCCAGCAGTCAATGGGGTGGCACTGAAGCTTTCTTT.

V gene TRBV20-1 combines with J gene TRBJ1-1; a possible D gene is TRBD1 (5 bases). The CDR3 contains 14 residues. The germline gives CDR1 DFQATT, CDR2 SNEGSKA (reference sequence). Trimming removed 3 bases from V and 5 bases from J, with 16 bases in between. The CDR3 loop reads CSASGPGLSTEAFF. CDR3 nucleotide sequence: TGCAGTGCTAGTGGGCCAGGGCTCAGTACTGAAGCTTTCTTT.

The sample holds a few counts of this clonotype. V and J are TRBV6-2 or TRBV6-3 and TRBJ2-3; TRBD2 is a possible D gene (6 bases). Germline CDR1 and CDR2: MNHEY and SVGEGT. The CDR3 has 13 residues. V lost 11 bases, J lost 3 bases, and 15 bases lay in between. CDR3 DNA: TGTGCCGAGGCCGGGGGACGGACAGATACGCAGTATTTT. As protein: CAEAGGRTDTQYF.

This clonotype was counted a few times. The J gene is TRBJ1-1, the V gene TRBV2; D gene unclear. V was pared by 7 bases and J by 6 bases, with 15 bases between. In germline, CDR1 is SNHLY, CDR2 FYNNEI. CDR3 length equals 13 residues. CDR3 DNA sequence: TGTGCCAGCAACGCTGCCCGGGAGGCTGAAGCTTTCTTT. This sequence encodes CASNAAREAEAFF.

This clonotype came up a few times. CDR3 in amino acids: CASSSLRRDRALRHTEAFF. As DNA, the CDR3 is TGTGCCAGCAGCTCGCTTCGGCGGGACAGGGCCCTTCGGCACACTGAAGCTTTCTTT. This chain links TRBV7-9 with TRBJ1-1, with 9 positions matching TRBD1. The V and J ends lost 4 bases and 3 bases, in that order; junction bases with no gene match: 18. Per the germline V gene, CDR1 is SEHNR and CDR2 is FQNEAQ (reference sequence). The CDR3 spans 19 residues.